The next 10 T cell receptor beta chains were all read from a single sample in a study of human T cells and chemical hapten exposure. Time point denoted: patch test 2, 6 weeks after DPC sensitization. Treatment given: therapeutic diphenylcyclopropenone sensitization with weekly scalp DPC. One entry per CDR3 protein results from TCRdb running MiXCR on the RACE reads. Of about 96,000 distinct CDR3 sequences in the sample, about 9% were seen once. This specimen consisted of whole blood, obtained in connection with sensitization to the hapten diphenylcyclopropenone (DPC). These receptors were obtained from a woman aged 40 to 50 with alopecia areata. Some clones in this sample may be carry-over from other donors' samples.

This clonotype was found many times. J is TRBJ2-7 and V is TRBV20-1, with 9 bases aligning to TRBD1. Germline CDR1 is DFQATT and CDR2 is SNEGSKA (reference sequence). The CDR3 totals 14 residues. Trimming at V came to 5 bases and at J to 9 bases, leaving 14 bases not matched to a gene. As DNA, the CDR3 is TGCAGTGCTGGTACCGGGACAGGGTATCGGGGGCAGTACTTC. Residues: CSAGTGTGYRGQYF.

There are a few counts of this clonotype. CDR3 nucleotide sequence: TGTGCCAGCAGCTTACCAGGGACTGAAGCTTTCTTT. Amino acids: CASSLPGTEAFF. V is TRBV7-3 and J is TRBJ1-1; D might be TRBD1 (5 bases). From germline, CDR1 is SGHTA and CDR2 FQGTGA. With 2 bases removed from V and 5 bases from J, the gap between germline ends came to 6 bases. This CDR3 region has 12 residues.

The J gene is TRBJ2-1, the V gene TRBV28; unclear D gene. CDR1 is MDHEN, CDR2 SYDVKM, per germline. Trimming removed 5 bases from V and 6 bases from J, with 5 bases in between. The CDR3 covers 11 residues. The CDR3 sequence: CASSPSNEQFF. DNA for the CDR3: TGTGCCAGCAGTCCTAGCAATGAGCAGTTCTTC.

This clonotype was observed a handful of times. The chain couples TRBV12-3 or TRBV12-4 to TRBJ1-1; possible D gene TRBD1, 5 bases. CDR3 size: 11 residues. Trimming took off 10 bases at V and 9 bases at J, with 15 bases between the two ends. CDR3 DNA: TGTGCCACCGAAAGACAGAGGCAAGCTTTCTTT. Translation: CATERQRQAFF.

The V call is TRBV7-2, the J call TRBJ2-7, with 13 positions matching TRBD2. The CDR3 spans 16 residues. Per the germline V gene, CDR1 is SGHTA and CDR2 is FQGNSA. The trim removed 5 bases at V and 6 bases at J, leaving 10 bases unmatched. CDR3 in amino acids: CASSPQGLAGAPEQYF. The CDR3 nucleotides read TGTGCCAGCAGCCCACAAGGACTAGCGGGAGCCCCCGAGCAGTACTTC.

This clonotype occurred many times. CDR3 DNA sequence: TGTGCCAGCTCACCTGTTGGGGGGCTGGGCGAGCAGTACTTC. Protein sequence: CASSPVGGLGEQYF. V is TRBV18 and J is TRBJ2-7; D assignment may be TRBD1 or TRBD2 (6 bases each). This CDR3 region has 14 residues. V was shortened by 3 bases and J by 6 bases, with 15 bases between the two germline ends. Germline V lookup: CDR1 KGHSH, CDR2 LQKENI. The full variable domain, in which reference TRBV18 and TRBJ2-7 provide the parts outside the CDR3, is NAGVMQNPRHLVRRRGQEARLRCSPMKGHSHVYWYRQLPEEGLKFMVYLQKENIIDESGMPKERFSAEFPKEGPSILRIQQVVRGDSAAYFCASSPVGGLGEQYFGPGTRLTVT.

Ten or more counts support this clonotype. CDR3 residues: CASSQDRATNEKLFF. The CDR3 DNA reads as TGCGCCAGCAGCCAAGACAGGGCAACTAATGAAAAACTGTTTTTT. The rearrangement links TRBV4-3 to TRBJ1-4; weak D call: TRBD1 (5 bases). Trimming removed 0 bases from V and 0 bases from J, with 5 bases in between. The length of the CDR3 is 15 residues. Germline values: CDR1 LGHNA, CDR2 YSLEER.

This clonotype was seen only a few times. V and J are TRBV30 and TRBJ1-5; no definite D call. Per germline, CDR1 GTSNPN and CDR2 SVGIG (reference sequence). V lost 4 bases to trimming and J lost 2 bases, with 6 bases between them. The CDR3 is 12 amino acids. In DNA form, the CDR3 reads TGTGCCTGGAACGGAGGCAATCAGCCCCAGCATTTT. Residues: CAWNGGNQPQHF. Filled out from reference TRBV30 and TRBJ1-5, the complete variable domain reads SQTIHQWPATLVQPVGSPLSLECTVEGTSNPNLYWYRQAAGRGLQLLFYSVGIGQISSEVPQNLSASRPQDRQFILSSKKLLLSDSGFYLCAWNGGNQPQHFGDGTRLSIL.

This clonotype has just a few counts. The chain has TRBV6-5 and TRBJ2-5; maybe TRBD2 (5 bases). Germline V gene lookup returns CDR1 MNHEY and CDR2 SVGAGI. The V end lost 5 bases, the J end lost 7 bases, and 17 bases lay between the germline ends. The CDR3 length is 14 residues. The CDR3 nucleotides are TGTGCCAGCAGTGGACTGGACGGAGCGTGGACCCAGTACTTC. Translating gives CASSGLDGAWTQYF.

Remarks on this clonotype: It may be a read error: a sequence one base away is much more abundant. The CDR3 is CAWSKNQENQYF. In DNA form, the CDR3 reads TGTGCCTGGAGTAAGAACCAAGAGAACCAGTACTTC. The V and J genes are TRBV30 and TRBJ2-5; no definite D call. CDR3 length: 12 amino acids. Germline assignment: CDR1 GTSNPN and CDR2 SVGIG (reference sequence).